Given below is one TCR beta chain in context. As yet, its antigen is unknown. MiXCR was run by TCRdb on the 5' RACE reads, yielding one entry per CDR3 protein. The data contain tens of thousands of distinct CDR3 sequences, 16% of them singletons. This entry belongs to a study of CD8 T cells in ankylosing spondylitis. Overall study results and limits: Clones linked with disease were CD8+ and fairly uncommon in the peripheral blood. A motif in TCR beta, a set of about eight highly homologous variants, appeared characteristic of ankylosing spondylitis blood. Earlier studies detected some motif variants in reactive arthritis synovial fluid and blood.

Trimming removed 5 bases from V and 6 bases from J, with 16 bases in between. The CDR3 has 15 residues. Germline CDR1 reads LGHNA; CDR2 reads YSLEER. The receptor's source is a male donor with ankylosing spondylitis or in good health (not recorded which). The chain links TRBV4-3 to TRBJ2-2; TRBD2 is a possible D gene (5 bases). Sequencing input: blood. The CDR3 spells CASSSPSRGSGELFF. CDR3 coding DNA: TGCGCCAGCAGCAGCCCGTCCCGAGGGTCCGGGGAGCTGTTTTTT.